This TCR beta chain came from a study of neoadjuvant anti-PD-1 for oral cavity cancer. Broader study findings: PBMC Gini-index clonality exceeded responders' in non-responders post-nivolumab. Higher pretreatment blood Treg/Th17 ratios correlated with higher pretreatment blood and lower post-treatment tumor TCRbeta clonality.

On this clone itself: Its antigen is still unknown.

Looked up from germline, CDR1 is KGHSH and CDR2 is LQKENI. The CDR3 runs 13 residues. The V gene lost 4 bases and the J gene lost 1 base, with 7 bases spanning the gap. The patients had HPV-negative, locally advanced oral cavity squamous cell carcinoma. Most PBMC samples had 400 to 550 ng input DNA in six replicates. Profiling relied on immunoSEQ multiplex PCR, and the TCRdb table lists in-frame clones only, not all of them. The sample lists 55,000 to 75,000 clones; more than 60% were seen once. The sequencing here drew on PBMCs, taken before nivolumab (anti-PD-1) treatment. The chain combines TRBV18 with TRBJ1-1; D not certain. The receptor was isolated from a person aged 35-79 years with oral cavity squamous cell carcinoma. The CDR3 DNA sequence: TGTGCCAGCTCACAGGGAGAGAACACTGAAGCTTTCTTT. Translation: CASSQGENTEAFF.